This entry lists 25 T cell receptor beta chains sequenced from one sample in a study of cytomegalovirus exposure and HLA in healthy donors. PCR amplification relied on 60 Vbeta primers (plus 13 Jbeta primers). The protocol was immunoSEQ multiplex PCR, while the TCRdb copy is restricted to in-frame clones and leaves out a portion. Of roughly 170,000 clones detected, 80% appear once; the ten largest clones hold about 1.3%. Sequenced material: PBMCs. The receptors shown here come from a young man in good health and CMV-seronegative.

On this clone itself: Other DNA sequences in the sample encode the same CDR3. The rearrangement joins TRBV6-5 to TRBJ2-7; a possible D gene is TRBD1 (6 bases). This CDR3 comprises 14 residues. Germline V lookup: CDR1 MNHEY, CDR2 SVGAGI. Trimming stripped 0 bases from V and 1 base from J, with 7 bases between. CDR3 DNA: TGTGCCAGCAGTTACTCGGACAGTTCCTACGAGCAGTACTTC. It specifies CASSYSDSSYEQYF.

This chain connects TRBV7-2 to TRBJ2-3; 10 bases map to TRBD1. The CDR3 runs 15 residues. From germline, CDR1 is SGHTA and CDR2 FQGNSA. V trimming: 6 bases; J trimming: 5 bases; junction bases outside the gene matches: 8. CDR3 protein: CASRRTGGERDTQYF. The DNA for the CDR3 is TGTGCCAGCAGGAGGACAGGGGGGGAGCGAGATACGCAGTATTTT.

This chain links TRBV7-3 with TRBJ2-2; TRBD2 aligns across 8 bases. V lost 0 bases to trimming and J lost 6 bases; unmatched junction nucleotides: 6. Per germline, CDR1 SGHTA and CDR2 FQGTGA. This CDR3 has 16 amino acids. DNA for the CDR3: TGTGCCAGCAGCTTAACGCCGCGGGGGGCTCCCGGGGAGCTGTTTTTT. Its translation: CASSLTPRGAPGELFF.

The J gene is TRBJ2-7, the V gene TRBV5-4, with D maybe TRBD1 (5 bases). Deletions cut 0 bases from V and 3 bases from J, with 13 bases between. The CDR3 totals 15 residues. Germline V lookup: CDR1 SGHNT, CDR2 YYREEE (reference sequence). CDR3 residues: CASSLGGKGIYEQYF. Written as DNA, the CDR3 is TGTGCCAGCAGCTTGGGAGGTAAGGGGATCTACGAGCAGTACTTC. The full variable domain, completed using reference TRBV5-4 and TRBJ2-7, is ETGVTQSPTHLIKTRGQQVTLRCSSQSGHNTVSWYQQALGQGPQFIFQYYREEENGRGNFPPRFSGLQFPNYSSELNVNALELDDSALYLCASSLGGKGIYEQYFGPGTRLTVT.

The J gene is TRBJ2-5, the V gene TRBV7-3; TRBD2 matches at 8 bases. Germline V CDR1 and CDR2: SGHTA, FQGTGA. V trimming: 3 bases; J trimming: 5 bases; junction bases outside the gene matches: 11. The CDR3 is 16 amino acids. The CDR3, as DNA: TGTGCCAGCAGCTTCGAGGGCGGGAGGTCTTTTGAGACCCAGTACTTC. Protein product: CASSFEGGRSFETQYF.

V is TRBV6-5 and J is TRBJ1-5, with 12 bases fitting TRBD1. The CDR3 is made up of 15 amino acids. The germline V gene encodes CDR1 MNHEY and CDR2 SVGAGI. V shed 6 bases, J shed 6 bases, and the junction held 6 bases outside the gene matches. The CDR3 is CASRSGTGGGQPQHF. The CDR3 DNA reads TGTGCCAGCAGATCCGGGACAGGGGGCGGTCAGCCCCAGCATTTT.

The chain employs TRBV4-1 and TRBJ2-1; 7 bases are shared with TRBD2. Germline CDR1 and CDR2: MGHRA and YSYEKL. J was trimmed by 8 bases and V by 0 bases; bases with no gene match: 10. The CDR3 has 16 amino acids. CDR3 residues: CASSQEMAGVFYEQFF. CDR3 coding DNA: TGCGCCAGCAGCCAAGAAATGGCGGGAGTTTTCTATGAGCAGTTCTTC.

The chain's CDR3 is CASSEEGANYGYTF. The CDR3 bases are TGTGCCAGCAGTGAGGAGGGTGCTAACTATGGCTACACCTTC. V and J are TRBV5-6 and TRBJ1-2; no clear D. The CDR3 is made up of 14 amino acids. V was shortened by 5 bases and J by 0 bases, with 11 bases between the two germline ends. The germline V gene has CDR1 SGHDT and CDR2 YYEEEE.

The rearrangement uses TRBV7-2 and TRBJ2-3; 13 bases line up with TRBD2. The germline V gene has CDR1 SGHTA and CDR2 FQGNSA. The trim removed 3 bases at V and 2 bases at J, leaving 11 bases unmatched. The CDR3 contains 19 residues. The CDR3 sequence is CASSLTSGGFQGDTDTQYF. The CDR3 nucleotides read TGTGCCAGCAGCTTGACTAGCGGGGGGTTCCAGGGGGACACAGATACGCAGTATTTT.

This sequence joins TRBV11-1 and TRBJ1-1; 10 bases are a match to TRBD1. V trimming: 5 bases; J trimming: 3 bases; junction bases outside the gene matches: 6. CDR3 length: 15 amino acids. The germline gives CDR1 SGHAT, CDR2 FQDESV (reference sequence). CDR3 protein: CASSTSGTGDTEAFF. CDR3 bases: TGTGCCAGCAGCACCTCCGGGACAGGGGACACTGAAGCTTTCTTT.

The chain couples TRBV4-3 to TRBJ2-3; 7 bases match TRBD1. This CDR3 is 14 amino acids long. V gave up 5 bases and J gave up 2 bases; unmatched junction bases: 4. Germline V gives CDR1 LGHNA, CDR2 YSLEER. The CDR3 sequence is CASSLDRFTDTQYF. In DNA, the CDR3 is TGCGCCAGCAGCTTGGACAGGTTCACAGATACGCAGTATTTT.

The chain couples TRBV15 to TRBJ1-4, with a tentative D call TRBD1 (6 bases). The germline V gene has CDR1 LNHNV and CDR2 YYDKDF (reference sequence). The ends were cut back, 4 bases at V and 5 bases at J, with 14 bases in the middle. The CDR3 extends over 15 amino acids. The CDR3 reads CATSKKQGSNEKLFF. The CDR3 DNA reads as TGTGCCACCAGCAAAAAACAGGGTTCCAATGAAAAACTGTTTTTT.

J is TRBJ2-2 and V is TRBV19, with 9 bases aligning to TRBD1. Germline loops: CDR1 LNHDA, CDR2 SQIVND (reference sequence). The length of the CDR3 is 14 residues. CDR3 in DNA: TGTGCTTCACAACGGGACAGGGACACCGGGGAGCTGTTTTTT. Protein product: CASQRDRDTGELFF.

The gene calls are TRBV6-6 and TRBJ1-5, with D perhaps TRBD1 (6 bases). The CDR3 loop spans 15 amino acids. V was clipped by 6 bases and J by 0 bases, with 12 bases between them. Germline V lookup: CDR1 MNHNY, CDR2 SVGAGI (reference sequence). CDR3 nucleotides: TGTGCCAGCAGCCCCATAGGGGGTAGCAATCAGCCCCAGCATTTT. This sequence encodes CASSPIGGSNQPQHF.

V usage is TRBV11-2 and J usage is TRBJ2-7, with 7 positions matching TRBD1. Per germline, CDR1 SGHAT and CDR2 FQNNGV. The CDR3 is 14 residues long. The V segment lost 7 bases and the J segment 3 bases; nucleotides outside the gene matches: 9. CDR3 nucleotides: TGTGCCAGCACCCCTTTGTCAGGGGGCTACGAGCAGTACTTC. It is translated as CASTPLSGGYEQYF.

This chain uses TRBV7-8 with TRBJ1-1; D call uncertain. This CDR3 comprises 16 residues. V was clipped by 5 bases and J by 0 bases, with 16 bases between them. Germline V CDR1 and CDR2: SGHVS, FQNEAQ. The CDR3 loop is CASSPYGATMNTEAFF. CDR3 sequence (DNA): TGTGCCAGCAGCCCCTACGGAGCCACCATGAACACTGAAGCTTTCTTT.

The chain uses TRBV6-5 and TRBJ1-4; D gene unclear. Germline CDR1 and CDR2: MNHEY and SVGAGI. CDR3 length: 14 amino acids. V shed 8 bases and J shed 4 bases, with 14 bases lying between them. This CDR3 is CASRRGGINEKLFF. The CDR3 coding sequence is TGTGCCAGCCGTCGGGGAGGGATTAATGAAAAACTGTTTTTT.

Worth noting for this clone: The same CDR3 is also encoded by other DNA sequences in this sample. This CDR3 reads CATSRDRGNEKLFF. The CDR3 DNA sequence: TGTGCCACCAGCAGAGATCGCGGGAATGAAAAACTGTTTTTT. V gene TRBV15 combines with J gene TRBJ1-4; no clear D gene. V was clipped by 0 bases and J by 5 bases, with 7 bases between them. There are 14 residues in the CDR3. Germline V lookup: CDR1 LNHNV, CDR2 YYDKDF (reference sequence).

The rearrangement uses TRBV20-1 and TRBJ2-1; D not resolved. CDR1 DFQATT and CDR2 SNEGSKA come from the germline V gene (reference sequence). This CDR3 is 11 amino acids long. V lost 3 bases and J 6 bases, leaving 6 bases between the germline ends. The CDR3 loop is CSASLINEQFF. The DNA for the CDR3 is TGCAGTGCTAGCCTAATCAATGAGCAGTTCTTC.

V and J are TRBV6-1 and TRBJ1-2; D gene unclear. Germline V gene sequence: CDR1 MNHNS, CDR2 SASEGT. The CDR3 is 9 amino acids. The germline V and J ends were trimmed by 8 bases and 8 bases, with 6 bases remaining between them. CDR3 sequence reads: CASGEGYTF. CDR3 bases: TGTGCCAGCGGGGAGGGCTACACCTTC.

Written as DNA, the CDR3 is TGCGCCAGCAGCCAAGCGGGAGGAACCTACGAGCAGTACTTC. Translated, it gives CASSQAGGTYEQYF. The V and J genes are TRBV4-1 and TRBJ2-7; 7 bases agree with TRBD2. J gave up 2 bases and V 1 base, and 2 bases lay outside the gene matches. From germline, CDR1 is MGHRA and CDR2 YSYEKL. The CDR3 runs 14 residues.

The chain employs TRBV9 and TRBJ2-7; D may be TRBD1 (5 bases). Trimming cost V 3 bases and J 2 bases, with 15 bases left between them. This CDR3 comprises 15 residues. From germline, CDR1 is SGDLS and CDR2 YYNGEE. The CDR3 is CASSASTDLPYEQYF. The CDR3 DNA follows: TGTGCCAGCAGCGCTTCGACAGATCTGCCCTACGAGCAGTACTTC.

The chain employs TRBV28 and TRBJ2-5, with 12 bases identical to TRBD1. The CDR3 runs to 15 residues. V dropped 3 bases and J dropped 7; count of bases not matched to a gene: 6. Germline CDR1 and CDR2: MDHEN and SYDVKM. The CDR3, as DNA: TGTGCCAGCAGTTTGGGACAGGGGGCGAGGGTGACCCAGTACTTC. Protein: CASSLGQGARVTQYF. The whole variable domain, remainder taken from reference TRBV28 and TRBJ2-5, is DVKVTQSSRYLVKRTGEKVFLECVQDMDHENMFWYRQDPGLGLRLIYFSYDVKMKEKGDIPEGYSVSREKKERFSLILESASTNQTSMYLCASSLGQGARVTQYFGPGTRLLVL.

The CDR3 sequence: CASSSRTGTSGRAWNEQFF. The DNA for the CDR3 is TGTGCCAGCAGCTCCCGGACAGGGACTAGCGGGAGGGCCTGGAATGAGCAGTTCTTC. V and J are TRBV7-2 and TRBJ2-1; 16 bases line up with TRBD2. The CDR3 contains 19 residues. The junction had 13 bases not matched to a gene; V was cut back by 4 bases and J by 7 bases. Germline V gene data show CDR1 as SGHTA and CDR2 as FQGNSA.

The V call is TRBV5-1, the J call TRBJ2-7, with 7 bases matching TRBD1. Per germline, CDR1 SGHRS and CDR2 YFSETQ. This CDR3 has 16 amino acids. The J segment lost 5 bases and the V segment lost 0 bases, leaving 11 bases of the junction unmatched. The CDR3 sequence is CASSLAGAGGNHEQYF. The DNA of the CDR3 is TGCGCCAGCAGCTTGGCCGGGGCAGGGGGTAACCACGAGCAGTACTTC.